This T cell receptor beta chain was recovered during a study of vaccination effects on CD4 cells after COVID-19. Overall study findings and caveats: Clones arising from infection and from vaccination showed marked clonal contraction late after vaccination.

Expansion of antigen-specific CD4+ T cells with viral peptide pools was carried out by the ViraFEST assay before sequencing. CD4+ T cells were isolated after less than 13 days of culture. Testing of the vaccine recipients showed negative nucleocapsid antibodies and no prior SARS-CoV-2 infection. With around 10 ug/ml peptides and around 9.6 IU/ml IL-2, over 1.5 million PBMC per well were cultured. The table lists this clone with a few counts. Its antigen is undetermined. Sequencing was performed with immunoSEQ multiplex PCR; in TCRdb, only in-frame clones are kept and a portion is missing. The table includes about 55,000 clones, more than 60% detected once. CDR3 length: 14 amino acids. V shed 3 bases and J shed 10 bases, with 13 bases lying between them. Per germline, CDR1 MDHEN and CDR2 SYDVKM.

The source was CD4+ T cells from PBMCs cultured with SARS-CoV-2 spike peptides, collected before COVID-19 vaccination. V and J are TRBV28 and TRBJ1-6; the D is unclear. The TCR originated in a human donor who received a COVID-19 vaccine. In DNA, the CDR3 is TGTGCCAGCAGTTTGCCTGCGGTGGTCTCACCCCTCCACTTT. Translation: CASSLPAVVSPLHF.